The 19 T cell receptor beta chains listed next were all sequenced from one sample in a study of Ad26.COV2.S vaccination and SARS-CoV-2 variants. Only in-frame clones appear in the TCRdb table, and some are missing; sequencing was by immunoSEQ multiplex PCR. The sample holds 300,000 to 400,000 clones, just over 90% seen once. This specimen consisted of peripheral blood, obtained after recovery from COVID-19. These receptors came from a human donor who had recovered from COVID-19.

The chain carries TRBV15 and TRBJ1-4; D remains unclear. This CDR3 comprises 13 residues. Germline CDR1 is LNHNV and CDR2 is YYDKDF (reference sequence). Trimming left V 9 bases short and J 0 bases short, with 8 bases between. The CDR3 protein is CATFTATNEKLFF. In nucleotides, the CDR3 is TGTGCCACTTTCACAGCAACTAATGAAAAACTGTTTTTT.

The chain recombines TRBV6-1 with TRBJ2-2, with D uncertain. V was shortened by 0 bases and J by 7 bases, with 9 bases between the two germline ends. The germline gives CDR1 MNHNS, CDR2 SASEGT. The CDR3 length is 14 residues. CDR3 in amino acids: CASSEARPRGELFF. In nucleotides, the CDR3 is TGTGCCAGCAGTGAAGCCAGACCGCGCGGGGAGCTGTTTTTT.

The chain joins TRBV10-3 to TRBJ2-7, with TRBD2 identical over 8 bases. V lost 2 bases and J lost 1; bases outside the gene matches: 7. This CDR3 has 16 amino acids. Per the germline V gene, CDR1 is ENHRY and CDR2 is SYGVKD. In nucleotides, the CDR3 is TGTGCCATCAGTGAGGATGGGGCGGGGGGTTCCTACGAGCAGTACTTC. Its protein is CAISEDGAGGSYEQYF.

V and J are TRBV11-2 and TRBJ1-2, with 8 bases matching TRBD1. J gave up 7 bases and V 4 bases, and 8 bases lay outside the gene matches. CDR1 and CDR2 from the germline V gene are SGHAT and FQNNGV. The CDR3 has 14 amino acids. CDR3 sequence (DNA): TGTGCCAGCAGCTGGACAGGGTCCTATAGTGGCTACACCTTC. Translation: CASSWTGSYSGYTF.

The CDR3 region has the DNA TGTGCCAGCAGACCCATCGCTCGGGTAGAGGCCAACGTCCTGACTTTC. Its translation: CASRPIARVEANVLTF. The chain recombines TRBV5-6 with TRBJ2-6, with D unclear. Germline V gene lookup returns CDR1 SGHDT and CDR2 YYEEEE. This CDR3 is built from 16 residues. V was clipped by 5 bases and J by 6 bases, with 18 bases between them.

This clone was recorded only once. The V and J genes are TRBV11-2 and TRBJ1-2, with D possibly TRBD1 on 6 matching bases. The CDR3 has 13 amino acids. Germline V gene lookup returns CDR1 SGHAT and CDR2 FQNNGV. V lost 5 bases, J lost 5 bases, and 12 bases lay in between. CDR3 amino acids: CASSPRGAYGYTF. The CDR3 nucleotides are TGTGCCAGCAGCCCCAGGGGAGCATATGGCTACACCTTC.

CDR3 residues: CASSPRTATNEKLFF. Written as DNA, the CDR3 is TGTGCCAGCAGCCCCCGGACAGCAACTAATGAAAAACTGTTTTTT. The chain combines TRBV14 with TRBJ1-4; a weak D match, TRBD1 (6 bases). V lost 4 bases to trimming and J lost 0 bases, with 9 bases between them. The germline gives CDR1 SGHDN, CDR2 FVKESK. The CDR3 contains 15 residues.

V is TRBV6-2 or TRBV6-3 and J is TRBJ1-1; the D gene is possibly TRBD1 (5 bases). This CDR3 is 13 amino acids long. CDR1 and CDR2 from the germline V gene are MNHEY and SVGEGT. V lost 4 bases and J lost 5, with 11 bases in between. This CDR3 reads CASSFQGGTEAFF. Written as DNA, the CDR3 is TGTGCCAGCAGTTTTCAGGGTGGAACTGAAGCTTTCTTT.

V gene TRBV5-1 combines with J gene TRBJ1-1; D call uncertain. CDR1 SGHRS and CDR2 YFSETQ come from the germline V gene. V lost 2 bases, J lost 0 bases, and 8 bases lay in between. CDR3 length: 14 residues. CDR3 in DNA: TGCGCCAGCAGCTTTTCTGGCATGAACACTGAAGCTTTCTTT. Amino acids: CASSFSGMNTEAFF.

The chain carries TRBV6-4 and TRBJ1-1; tentatively, D is TRBD1 (5 bases). Trimming took off 10 bases at V and 1 base at J, with 13 bases between the two ends. The CDR3 covers 13 residues. CDR1 and CDR2 (germline): MRHNA, SNTAGT. The DNA of the CDR3 is TGTGCCACCCGGGGGGAGTGGAACACTGAAGCTTTCTTT. This translates into CATRGEWNTEAFF.

The chain employs TRBV10-1 and TRBJ2-2, with 7 nucleotides matching TRBD1. Looked up from germline, CDR1 is WNHNN and CDR2 is SYGVQD (reference sequence). The V gene end was trimmed by 6 bases and the J gene end by 3 bases; junction bases not matched to a gene: 1. The CDR3 contains 13 residues. CDR3 sequence reads: CASRGQDTGELFF. CDR3 sequence (DNA): TGCGCCAGCAGAGGACAGGACACCGGGGAGCTGTTTTTT.

For this clone: Other DNA sequences of this sample code for an identical CDR3. This sequence joins TRBV9 and TRBJ1-1; possible D gene TRBD1, 6 bases. Per germline, CDR1 SGDLS and CDR2 YYNGEE. The ends were cut back, 0 bases at V and 5 bases at J, with 8 bases in the middle. This CDR3 is built from 13 residues. CDR3 amino acids: CASSVEGGTEAFF. CDR3 sequence (DNA): TGTGCCAGCAGCGTAGAGGGGGGGACTGAAGCTTTCTTT.

The CDR3 loop is CASSMAVGREVQYF. The CDR3 DNA follows: TGTGCCAGTAGTATGGCAGTAGGGCGGGAGGTCCAGTACTTC. The rearrangement uses TRBV19 and TRBJ2-5; 8 nucleotides match TRBD2. Germline V lookup: CDR1 LNHDA, CDR2 SQIVND (reference sequence). The CDR3 is made up of 14 amino acids. The V and J ends lost 3 bases and 10 bases, in that order; junction bases with no gene match: 10.

The chain uses TRBV7-9 and TRBJ2-5, with 9 nucleotides matching TRBD1. Germline loops: CDR1 SEHNR, CDR2 FQNEAQ (reference sequence). The J segment lost 4 bases and the V segment lost 1 base, leaving 13 bases of the junction unmatched. This CDR3 spans 18 amino acids. The DNA of the CDR3 is TGTGCCAGCAGCTTAGGGGATGGACAGGGGTACGGTCGAGAGACCCAGTACTTC. This codes for CASSLGDGQGYGRETQYF.

The chain recombines TRBV5-4 with TRBJ1-1; D gene unclear. Trimming cost V 1 base and J 3 bases, with 10 bases left between them. This CDR3 region has 14 residues. Germline V lookup: CDR1 SGHNT, CDR2 YYREEE (reference sequence). The CDR3 DNA reads TGTGCCAGCAGCTTGATTTGGGAAGACACTGAAGCTTTCTTT. This encodes CASSLIWEDTEAFF.

This sequence joins TRBV9 and TRBJ1-1; D is unclear. The CDR3 totals 15 residues. The V end was cut by 0 bases, the J end by 4 bases, with 13 bases between. Germline V CDR1 and CDR2: SGDLS, YYNGEE. The CDR3 nucleotides are TGTGCCAGCAGCGTAGGGCCCCGCACGGGCACTGAAGCTTTCTTT. Protein sequence: CASSVGPRTGTEAFF.

The chain recombines TRBV6-2 or TRBV6-3 with TRBJ1-1, with D uncertain. Trimming took off 3 bases at V and 5 bases at J, with 13 bases between the two ends. The CDR3 loop spans 14 amino acids. Per the germline V gene, CDR1 is MNHEY and CDR2 is SVGEGT. In nucleotides, the CDR3 is TGTGCCAGCAGTTATACAACCGTCACGACTGAAGCTTTCTTT. It codes for CASSYTTVTTEAFF.

The chain couples TRBV7-8 to TRBJ2-2; D is perhaps TRBD1 (5 bases). This CDR3 spans 14 amino acids. The V and J ends lost 3 bases and 2 bases respectively, with 7 bases between them. Germline-derived CDR1 and CDR2 are SGHVS and FQNEAQ. The chain's CDR3 is CASSFDSNTGELFF. CDR3 DNA sequence: TGTGCCAGCAGCTTTGACAGTAACACCGGGGAGCTGTTTTTT.

As concerns this clone: Other DNA sequences from this sample encode an identical CDR3 as well. The rearrangement uses TRBV9 and TRBJ1-2; D gene ambiguous. Trimming took 0 bases from V and 4 from J, leaving 7 bases between them. The germline V gene encodes CDR1 SGDLS and CDR2 YYNGEE. The CDR3 totals 13 residues. The CDR3 reads CASSVGQAYGYTF. CDR3 DNA: TGTGCCAGCAGCGTAGGGCAGGCCTATGGCTACACCTTC. Complete variable domain (other parts from reference TRBV9 and TRBJ1-2): DSGVTQTPKHLITATGQRVTLRCSPRSGDLSVYWYQQSLDQGLQFLIQYYNGEERAKGNILERFSAQQFPDLHSELNLSSLELGDSALYFCASSVGQAYGYTFGSGTRLTVV.